The subject of this entry is one T cell receptor beta chain. This sample is drawn from a study of blood T cell repertoires in COVID-19. Study at large: The analysed material was cDNA or gDNA that came from T cells, B-cell-depleted T cells, or PBMCs.

From germline, CDR1 is MDHEN and CDR2 SYDVKM. Trimming removed 5 bases at V and 0 bases at J, with 15 bases between. The CDR3 has 16 residues. In the original processing: Estimates of nucleated cell counts were drawn from the amplification of reference gene primers. Here immunoSEQ multiplex PCR was the method, and the copy in TCRdb shows in-frame clones only, minus some. V and J calls and clone size come straight from that table; D and trimming were deduced from the DNA. The sample consists of some 50,000 clones, about 90% of them appearing once. This clonotype originated in a man aged 70 or older with active COVID-19. The V gene is TRBV28, the J gene TRBJ2-3, with D perhaps TRBD1 (5 bases). Sequencing was performed on peripheral blood. CDR3 in amino acids: CASSPRAARSTDTQYF. The CDR3 region has the DNA TGTGCCAGCAGTCCCAGGGCAGCTCGGAGCACAGATACGCAGTATTTT.